This TCR beta chain was identified during a study of T cell repertoires in cytomegalovirus infection. About the study: An indication of both CMV infection and matching HLA type came from public TCR beta signatures.

TCRdb re-derived calls from the reads in MiXCR, one entry per CDR3 protein. Found here are some 300,000 distinct CDR3 sequences, roughly a tenth of them singletons; the top ten hold 2% to 3%. V lost 6 bases, J lost 4 bases, and 15 bases lay in between. The germline CDR1 and CDR2 sequences are MDHEN and SYDVKM. The CDR3 loop spans 14 amino acids. This clonotype was seen repeatedly, ten times or more. The antigen is unknown. Study outcomes and limitations: The cumulative frequency of public TCR beta families distinguished individuals who carried CMV together with the relevant HLA. Ex vivo, HLA-C-restricted CMV-specific TCR beta clonotypes prevailed over the rest of the response.

The chain has TRBV28 and TRBJ1-2; D is unresolved. The sequence was collected from a human donor in good health (CMV status not recorded). Some clones in this sample may be carry-over from other donors' samples. What was sequenced was PBMCs. This CDR3 reads CASRESGPSYGYTF. The CDR3 nucleotides read TGTGCCAGCAGGGAATCCGGGCCCAGCTATGGCTACACCTTC.